This entry describes one TCR beta chain. The CDR3 length is 14 residues. Germline V gene sequence: CDR1 LGHDT, CDR2 YNNKEL (reference sequence). Trimming cost V 4 bases and J 6 bases, with 16 bases left between them. The data derive from a study of blood T cell repertoires in COVID-19. As originally analysed: Reference gene primer amplification gave estimated nucleated cell counts. Assay used: immunoSEQ multiplex PCR; TCRdb lists only in-frame clones, some missing. D and trimming come from the DNA, and the V and J calls and clone size come from that table. The sample consists of about 140,000 clones, just under 90% of them appearing once.

The genes are TRBV3-1 (or the pseudogene TRBV3-2) and TRBJ2-7; tentative D call: TRBD2 (6 bases). The sequencing input was peripheral blood. This TCR came from a woman aged 40 to 50 with acute or convalescent COVID-19. In DNA, the CDR3 is TGTGCCAGCAGCCCTCTTAGTAGGGAGGCCGAGCAGTACTTC. Protein sequence: CASSPLSREAEQYF.